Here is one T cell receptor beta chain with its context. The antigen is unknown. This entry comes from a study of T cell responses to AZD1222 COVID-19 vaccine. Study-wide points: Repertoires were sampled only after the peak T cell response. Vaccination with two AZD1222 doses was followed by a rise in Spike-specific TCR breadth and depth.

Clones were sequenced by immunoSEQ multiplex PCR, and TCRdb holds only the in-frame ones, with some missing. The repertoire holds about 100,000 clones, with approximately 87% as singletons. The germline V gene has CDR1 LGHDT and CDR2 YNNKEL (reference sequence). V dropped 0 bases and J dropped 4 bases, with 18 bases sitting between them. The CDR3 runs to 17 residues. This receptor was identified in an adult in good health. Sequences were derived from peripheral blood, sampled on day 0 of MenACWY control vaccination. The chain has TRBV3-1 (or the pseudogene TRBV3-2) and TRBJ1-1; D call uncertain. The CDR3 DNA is TGTGCCAGCAGCCAAGATCAACCGGGAGTGAGGGCCACTGAAGCTTTCTTT. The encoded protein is CASSQDQPGVRATEAFF.